What follows is one T cell receptor beta chain and its context. Its antigen is currently not known. Qualities for individual bases were not recorded, and no much larger clone is one base off. In the germline V gene, CDR1 corresponds to MGHDK and CDR2 to SYGVNS. V lost 3 bases and J lost 3 bases, and the count of bases not matched to a germline gene is 6. The CDR3 covers 15 residues, taking in both the cysteine and the phenylalanine. Just CDR3 DNA is preserved here, 45 bases in frame from base 1. Collaborating institutions collected whole blood in K2EDTA tubes following their own protocols. For TCRbeta analysis, collaborator samples were shipped as frozen whole blood, as isolated PBMCs, or as DNA extracted from either sample type. This sample is drawn from a study of blood T cell repertoires in COVID-19 (dated by TCRdb to 2018 to 2020). General notes on the study: Samples from collaborators originated in the United States, Italy and Spain and spanned both the acute and convalescent phases of COVID-19. The material from the prospective study consisted of cDNA or gDNA derived from T cells, B-cell-depleted T cells, or PBMCs. Deeply sampled blood TCRbeta repertoires from subjects exposed to, actively infected with, or recovered from COVID-19 were included in the dataset. The repertoires were released in a freely available public database meant as a resource for research on the immune response to SARS-CoV-2. The samples were drawn from the first 160 participants of the ongoing ImmuneRACE study and from under 1,500 subjects provided by 6 global collaborators. A de-identified subject ID, COVID-19 status, age in years and sex were almost always included in the sample metadata. HLA class I and class II types, where available, came from metadata supplied by the sample provider rather than from assay-based typing. The study at large found these results: How much clinical and demographic metadata was included differed by source and by participant, and the metadata was provided uncurated.

The immunoSEQ Assay, a bias-controlled multiplex PCR, was used to amplify TCRbeta CDR3 regions from genomic DNA. As for how the authors treated the data: The number of nucleated cells in each sample was estimated by amplification of reference gene primers within the assay. To quantify the absolute abundance of each unique TCRbeta CDR3 rearrangement, sequence reads were collapsed and filtered. For each sample, productive Simpson clonality was calculated as the square root of Simpson's diversity index across productive rearrangements. Drawn from immuneACCESS, this table holds only the in-frame rearrangements with V and J called that TCRdb kept. Clones are partly lost; checked studies trace under half to an unresolved V gene and leave the rest unexplained. For V, J and clone size, that table is used; D and trimming come from the DNA. Within this sample are fewer than 350,000 clones, with 85% of them counted one time only. The biggest ten clones account for 4.1% of the sample.

This TCR was sampled from a woman aged 50 to 65 with active or convalescent COVID-19. The rearranged segments are TRBV25-1 and TRBJ2-7, with 9 junctional bases fitting TRBD1. Specimen: peripheral blood. Read as DNA, the sequence is TGTGCCAGCAGTGAGAAGATGACAGGGGGCTACGAGCAGTACTTC. Protein translation: CASSEKMTGGYEQYF.